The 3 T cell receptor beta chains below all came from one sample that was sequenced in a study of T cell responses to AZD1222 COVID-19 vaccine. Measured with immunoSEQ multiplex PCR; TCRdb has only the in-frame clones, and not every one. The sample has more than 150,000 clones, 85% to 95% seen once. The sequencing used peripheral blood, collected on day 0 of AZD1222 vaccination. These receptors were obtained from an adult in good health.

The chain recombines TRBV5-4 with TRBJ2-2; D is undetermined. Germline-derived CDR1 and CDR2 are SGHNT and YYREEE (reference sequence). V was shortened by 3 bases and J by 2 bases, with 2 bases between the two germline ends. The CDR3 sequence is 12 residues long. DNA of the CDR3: TGTGCCAGCAGCTCTAACACCGGGGAGCTGTTTTTT. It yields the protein CASSSNTGELFF.

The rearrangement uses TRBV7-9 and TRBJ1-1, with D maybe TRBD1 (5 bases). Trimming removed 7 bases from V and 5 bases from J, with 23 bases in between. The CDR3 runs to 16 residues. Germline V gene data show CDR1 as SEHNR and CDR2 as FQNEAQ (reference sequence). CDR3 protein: CASIPGSGPAWTEAFF. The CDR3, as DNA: TGTGCCAGCATCCCCGGCTCGGGACCGGCTTGGACTGAAGCTTTCTTT.

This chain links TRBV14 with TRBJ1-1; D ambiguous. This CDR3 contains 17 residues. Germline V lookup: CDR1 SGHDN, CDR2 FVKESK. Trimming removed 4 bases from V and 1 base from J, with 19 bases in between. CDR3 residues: CASSRGPTRAGNTEAFF. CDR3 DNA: TGTGCCAGCAGCCGAGGACCCACCAGAGCGGGGAACACTGAAGCTTTCTTT.